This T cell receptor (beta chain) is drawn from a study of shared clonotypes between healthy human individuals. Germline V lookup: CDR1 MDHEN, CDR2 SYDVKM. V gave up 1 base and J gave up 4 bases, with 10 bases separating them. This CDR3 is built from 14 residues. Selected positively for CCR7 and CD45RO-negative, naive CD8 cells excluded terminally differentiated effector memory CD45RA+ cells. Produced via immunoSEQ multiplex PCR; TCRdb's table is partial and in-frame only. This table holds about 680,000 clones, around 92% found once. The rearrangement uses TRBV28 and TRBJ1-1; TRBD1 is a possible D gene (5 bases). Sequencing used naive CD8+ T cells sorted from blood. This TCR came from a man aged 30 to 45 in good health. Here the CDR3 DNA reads TGTGCCAGCAGTTTATACCAGGGAGGCACTGAAGCTTTCTTT. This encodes CASSLYQGGTEAFF.